Listed below are T cell receptor beta chains from one sample, sequenced in a study of blood T cell repertoires in COVID-19. Only in-frame clones appear in the TCRdb table, and some are missing; sequencing was by immunoSEQ multiplex PCR. The table shows under 250,000 clones, with around four fifths occurring only once. Specimen: peripheral blood. The receptors were gathered from a woman between 45 and 60 years old with acute or convalescent COVID-19. The CDR3 runs from the conserved cysteine through the conserved F or W. A D gene is named only where the DNA matches it firmly. Clone sizes are given selectively: once, few, many, or a class where the clone is expanded.

clone_size d_call j_call v_call cdr3_aa cdr3_nt
- - TRBJ1-1 TRBV5-1 CASSPSGGEAFF TGCGCCAGCAGCCCCTCGGGGGGGGAGGCTTTCTTT
- - TRBJ1-2 TRBV5-8 CASRRVSWGYTF TGTGCCAGCAGGAGGGTTAGTTGGGGCTACACCTTC
- - TRBJ2-5 TRBV30 CAWSVREAYQETQYF TGTGCCTGGAGTGTACGGGAAGCGTACCAAGAGACCCAGTACTTC
- TRBD1 TRBJ1-1 TRBV5-1 CASSSTGGRNTEAFF TGCGCCAGCAGCTCGACAGGGGGCAGGAACACTGAAGCTTTCTTT
- - TRBJ2-1 TRBV7-2 CASRLRDSYNEQFF TGTGCCAGCAGGCTGCGGGATTCCTACAATGAGCAGTTCTTC
- TRBD1 TRBJ2-1 TRBV28 CASRGDRLNNEQFF TGTGCCAGCAGGGGGGACAGGCTAAACAATGAGCAGTTCTTC
- TRBD2 TRBJ2-7 TRBV6-5 CASSPGTSGYEQYF TGTGCCAGCAGCCCCGGGACTAGCGGCTACGAGCAGTACTTC
- - TRBJ1-5 TRBV1 CTSSQDQLEGQPQHF TGCACCAGCAGCCAAGATCAGCTGGAGGGTCAGCCCCAGCATTTT
- TRBD2 TRBJ2-5 TRBV5-1 CASSLAVASGISETQYF TGCGCCAGCAGCTTGGCCGTAGCTAGCGGGATATCAGAGACCCAGTACTTC
once - TRBJ2-5 TRBV28 CASSLFPNFQGGKETQYF TGTGCCAGCAGTTTATTTCCAAACTTCCAGGGAGGAAAAGAGACCCAGTACTTC
- TRBD2 TRBJ2-2 TRBV5-1 CASSFGLAGVAGELFF TGCGCCAGCAGCTTCGGTCTAGCGGGAGTTGCCGGGGAGCTGTTTTTT
- - TRBJ1-4 TRBV28 CASSWDLGGEKLFF TGTGCCAGCAGTTGGGACCTAGGGGGAGAAAAACTGTTTTTT
- TRBD1 TRBJ1-3 TRBV5-1 CASSLTGGDSGNTIYF TGCGCCAGCAGCTTGACAGGGGGCGATTCTGGAAACACCATATATTTT
- TRBD2 TRBJ2-7 TRBV5-4 CASSPRLAGVGNEQYF TGTGCCAGCAGCCCCAGACTAGCGGGAGTAGGGAACGAGCAGTACTTC
- TRBD1 TRBJ2-2 TRBV6-5 CASRDRGGTGELFF TGTGCCAGCAGGGACAGGGGCGGCACCGGGGAGCTGTTTTTT
few - TRBJ1-2 TRBV4-2 CASSLSGGEGYTF TGTGCCAGCAGCTTAAGCGGGGGGGAAGGCTACACCTTC
- - TRBJ1-1 TRBV6-6 CASSSYEAFF TGTGCCAGCAGTTCCTATGAAGCTTTCTTT
- TRBD1 TRBJ2-7 TRBV4-2 CASSPPEGAREQYF TGTGCCAGCAGCCCCCCTGAGGGGGCGCGGGAGCAGTACTTC
many - TRBJ2-2 TRBV19 CALTRTPNTGELFF TGTGCACTCACGAGGACTCCGAACACCGGGGAGCTGTTTTTT
- - TRBJ2-7 TRBV7-2 CASSLEGGGHSYEQYF TGTGCCAGCAGCTTAGAGGGGGGAGGGCACTCCTACGAGCAGTACTTC
- TRBD1 TRBJ1-2 TRBV27 CASKKDRVGGYTF TGTGCCAGCAAAAAAGACAGGGTCGGAGGCTACACCTTC
- TRBD1 TRBJ1-5 TRBV2 CASSEQGGRSNQPQHF TGTGCCAGCAGTGAGCAGGGGGGTCGTAGCAATCAGCCCCAGCATTTT
- TRBD1 TRBJ1-2 TRBV24-1 CATSGRGLDYGYTF TGTGCCACCAGTGGCAGGGGGCTGGACTATGGCTACACCTTC
- - TRBJ2-7 TRBV6-6 CASSKTGRGFEQYF TGTGCCAGCAGTAAAACCGGGCGGGGCTTCGAGCAGTACTTC
- - TRBJ2-7 TRBV28 CASSAVRTVYEQYF TGTGCCAGCAGTGCCGTGCGGACAGTCTACGAGCAGTACTTC